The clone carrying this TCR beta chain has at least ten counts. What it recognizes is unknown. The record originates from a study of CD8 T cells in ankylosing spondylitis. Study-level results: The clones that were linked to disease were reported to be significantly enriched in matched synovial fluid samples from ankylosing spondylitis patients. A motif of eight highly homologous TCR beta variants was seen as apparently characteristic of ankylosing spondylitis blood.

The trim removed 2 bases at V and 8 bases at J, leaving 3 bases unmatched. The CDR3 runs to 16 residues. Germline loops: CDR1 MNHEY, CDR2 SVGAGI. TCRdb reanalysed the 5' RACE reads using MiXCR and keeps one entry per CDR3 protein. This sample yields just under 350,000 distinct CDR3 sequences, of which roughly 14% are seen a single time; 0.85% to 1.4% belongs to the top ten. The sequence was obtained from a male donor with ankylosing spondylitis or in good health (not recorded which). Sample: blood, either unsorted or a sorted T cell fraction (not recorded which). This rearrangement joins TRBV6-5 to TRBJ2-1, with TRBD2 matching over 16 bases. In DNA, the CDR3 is TGTGCCAGCAGTTACAGGGGACTAGCGGGAGGGGATGAGCAGTTCTTC. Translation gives CASSYRGLAGGDEQFF.